The clone carrying this T cell receptor beta chain was observed a handful of times. Using immunoSEQ multiplex PCR, the repertoire was profiled, and TCRdb retains in-frame clones only, with some absent. Among under 300,000 clones listed, around 83% were seen once. CDR1 LNHDA and CDR2 SQIVND come from the germline V gene (reference sequence). V was trimmed by 5 bases and J by 10 bases, leaving 17 bases between them. There are 13 residues in the CDR3. The data stem from a study of blood T cell repertoires in COVID-19. At the level of the study: Samples of COVID-19 (acute and convalescent) were obtained from the United States, Italy and Spain. T cells, B-cell-depleted T cells, or PBMCs supplied cDNA or gDNA.

V usage is TRBV19 and J usage is TRBJ1-1; TRBD1 is a possible D gene (6 bases). The TCR sequence derives from an older man with acute or convalescent COVID-19. Source material: peripheral blood. This CDR3 is CASSPSGEAAAFF. The CDR3 DNA follows: TGTGCCAGTAGTCCCTCAGGGGAAGCGGCAGCTTTCTTT.